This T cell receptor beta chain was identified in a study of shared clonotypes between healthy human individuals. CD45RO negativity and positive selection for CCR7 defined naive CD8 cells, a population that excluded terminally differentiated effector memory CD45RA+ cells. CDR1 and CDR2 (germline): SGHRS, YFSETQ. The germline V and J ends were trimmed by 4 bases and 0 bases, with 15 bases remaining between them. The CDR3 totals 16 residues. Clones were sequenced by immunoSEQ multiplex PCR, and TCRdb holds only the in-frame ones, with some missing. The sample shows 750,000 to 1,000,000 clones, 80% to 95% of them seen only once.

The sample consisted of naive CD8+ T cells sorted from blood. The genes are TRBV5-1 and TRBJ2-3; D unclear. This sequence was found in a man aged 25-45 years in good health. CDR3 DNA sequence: TGCGCCAGCAGCAGCCGACACGCGCCTAGCACAGATACGCAGTATTTT. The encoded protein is CASSSRHAPSTDTQYF. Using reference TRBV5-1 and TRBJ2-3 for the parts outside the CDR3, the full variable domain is KAGVTQTPRYLIKTRGQQVTLSCSPISGHRSVSWYQQTPGQGLQFLFEYFSETQRNKGNFPGRFSGRQFSNSRSEMNVSTLELGDSALYLCASSSRHAPSTDTQYFGPGTRLTVL.